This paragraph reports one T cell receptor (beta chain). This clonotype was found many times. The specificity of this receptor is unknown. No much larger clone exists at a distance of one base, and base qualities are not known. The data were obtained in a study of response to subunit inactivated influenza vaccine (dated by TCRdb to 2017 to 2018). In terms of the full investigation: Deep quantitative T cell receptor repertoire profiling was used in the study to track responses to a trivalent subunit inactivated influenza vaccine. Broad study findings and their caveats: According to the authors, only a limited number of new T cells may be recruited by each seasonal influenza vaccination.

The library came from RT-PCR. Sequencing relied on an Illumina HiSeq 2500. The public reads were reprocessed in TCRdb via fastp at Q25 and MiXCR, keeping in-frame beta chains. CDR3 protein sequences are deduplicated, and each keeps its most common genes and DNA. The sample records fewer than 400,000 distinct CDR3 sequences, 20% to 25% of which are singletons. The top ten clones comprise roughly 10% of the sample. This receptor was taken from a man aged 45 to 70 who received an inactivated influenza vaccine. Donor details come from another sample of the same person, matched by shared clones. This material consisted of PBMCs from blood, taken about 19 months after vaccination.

The DNA sequence is given as TGCGCCAGCCCAAGACAGGGCAATGGATCCTATAATTCACCCCTCCACTTT. This encodes CASPRQGNGSYNSPLHF. The rearranged chain carries TRBV10-1 and TRBJ1-6, and TRBD1 aligns with 7 junction nucleotides. At the junction V is shortened by 8 bases and J by 1 base; bases outside the gene matches: 11. The cysteine opens and the phenylalanine closes a CDR3 of 17 amino acids. Just the 51-base CDR3 DNA is kept, in frame starting at base 1. The germline V gene (reference sequence) provides CDR1 WNHNN and CDR2 SYGVQD.